Listed here are 11 T cell receptor beta chains from one sample, sequenced in a study of OX40 agonist ivuxolimab in advanced cancers. Clones were sequenced by immunoSEQ multiplex PCR, and TCRdb holds only the in-frame ones, with some missing. This sample has around 40,000 clones, with roughly 82% found just once. The sequences come from CD4+ or CD8+ T cells sorted from blood, collected in a trial of the OX40 agonist ivuxolimab. The receptors here all came from an adult with an advanced solid tumor such as melanoma, head and neck, liver or kidney cancer.

This rearrangement joins TRBV7-2 to TRBJ2-4, with D possibly TRBD2 on 6 matching bases. This CDR3 region has 13 residues. Germline V lookup: CDR1 SGHTA, CDR2 FQGNSA. V was cut by 1 base and J by 9 bases, with 10 bases left in between. CDR3 amino acids: CASSLDYGGIQYF. The CDR3, as DNA: TGTGCCAGCAGCTTAGATTACGGGGGCATTCAGTACTTC.

This clone was counted once. The J gene is TRBJ1-1, the V gene TRBV6-6; D is uncertain. The CDR3 is 13 residues long. V was shortened by 6 bases and J by 1 base, with 9 bases between the two germline ends. Germline V gives CDR1 MNHNY, CDR2 SVGAGI (reference sequence). CDR3 nucleotides: TGTGCCAGCAGCCGGCTCCAGAACACTGAAGCTTTCTTT. Translating gives CASSRLQNTEAFF.

The CDR3 DNA sequence: TGTGCCAGCAGCAGAGAGGCCCCAGATACGCAGTATTTT. Protein: CASSREAPDTQYF. The rearrangement uses TRBV11-2 and TRBJ2-3; D remains unclear. Germline V gene sequence: CDR1 SGHAT, CDR2 FQNNGV. The CDR3 is 13 amino acids. Trimming shortened V by 5 bases and J by 4 bases, and 10 bases separated the two germline ends.

The rearrangement uses TRBV11-2 and TRBJ2-1; D is possibly TRBD1 or TRBD2 (5 bases each). CDR1 and CDR2 (germline): SGHAT, FQNNGV. Trimming cost V 5 bases and J 12 bases, with 20 bases left between them. The length of the CDR3 is 14 residues. The CDR3 spells CASSPLGRTGTQFF. For the CDR3, the DNA is TGTGCCAGCAGCCCCCTAGGGCGGACTGGGACGCAGTTCTTC.

The genes are TRBV29-1 and TRBJ2-7; D may be TRBD1 or TRBD2 (5 bases each). Germline CDR1 SQVTM, CDR2 ANQGSEA. Trimming removed 8 bases from V and 6 bases from J, with 23 bases in between. There are 14 residues in the CDR3. Here the CDR3 reads CSLLPGSRFCEQYF. The CDR3, as DNA: TGCAGCTTACTCCCAGGGAGCAGGTTCTGCGAGCAGTACTTC.

The V call is TRBV11-2, the J call TRBJ2-7; TRBD2 is a possible D gene (5 bases). The length of the CDR3 is 13 residues. Germline CDR1 and CDR2: SGHAT and FQNNGV. V was trimmed by 5 bases and J by 1 base, leaving 9 bases between them. CDR3 sequence reads: CASSPGGSYEQYF. The CDR3 DNA sequence: TGTGCCAGCAGCCCTGGCGGGTCCTACGAGCAGTACTTC.

The chain recombines TRBV10-2 with TRBJ2-2; 13 bases fit TRBD2. CDR1 is WSHSY, CDR2 SAAADI, per germline. The CDR3 loop spans 18 amino acids. J gave up 9 bases and V 5 bases, and 15 bases lay outside the gene matches. The CDR3 sequence is CASSRQLAGGPGVRELFF. CDR3 bases: TGCGCCAGCAGTCGCCAACTAGCGGGAGGGCCCGGGGTCCGGGAGCTGTTTTTT.

V usage is TRBV18 and J usage is TRBJ1-1; D is ambiguous. This CDR3 region has 14 residues. V was cut by 1 base and J by 1 base, with 7 bases left in between. Germline V CDR1 and CDR2: KGHSH, LQKENI. This CDR3 is CASSPLEQNTEAFF. The CDR3 coding sequence is TGTGCCAGCTCACCACTCGAACAGAACACTGAAGCTTTCTTT.

The CDR3 reads CASSFTVGNTEAFF. CDR3 coding DNA: TGTGCCAGCAGTTTCACGGTGGGGAACACTGAAGCTTTCTTT. The chain recombines TRBV27 with TRBJ1-1; unclear D gene. The length of the CDR3 is 14 residues. V lost 3 bases and J lost 1, with 9 bases in between. Germline V CDR1 and CDR2: MNHEY, SMNVEV (reference sequence).

This clone turned up a few times. The chain links TRBV5-1 to TRBJ1-5; D perhaps matches TRBD1 (5 bases). This CDR3 contains 15 residues. Germline values: CDR1 SGHRS, CDR2 YFSETQ. Trimming pared 2 bases from V and 6 bases from J, leaving 15 bases between. CDR3 DNA: TGCGCCAGCAGCTTAGGGCCAGGGTCAGTTCAGCCCCAGCATTTT. Its protein product is CASSLGPGSVQPQHF.

The chain combines TRBV18 with TRBJ1-2; no firm D call. Trimming cost V 1 base and J 1 base, with 16 bases left between them. CDR1 is KGHSH and CDR2 is LQKENI in the germline V gene. This CDR3 has 17 residues. The CDR3 sequence is CASSPLEVSGYNYGYTF. The CDR3 nucleotides read TGTGCCAGCTCACCACTAGAAGTCTCAGGCTATAACTATGGCTACACCTTC.